One sample yielded the 26 T cell receptor beta chains listed below, sequenced in a study of blood T cell repertoires in COVID-19. Sequencing used immunoSEQ multiplex PCR; TCRdb keeps in-frame clones, though not all of them. Of some 120,000 clones in the sample, roughly 79% were seen once. Material for sequencing was peripheral blood. These receptors were obtained from a human donor in a cohort sampled during active COVID-19.

By sample fraction, this clone is medium-sized. This chain joins TRBV19 and TRBJ1-2; the match to TRBD1 covers 7 bases. Trimming cost V 8 bases and J 4 bases; bases outside gene matches: 7. CDR1 is LNHDA and CDR2 is SQIVND in the germline V gene (reference sequence). This CDR3 is 13 amino acids long. CDR3 DNA: TGTGCCAGTGATTCAGGGGGTGTCTATGGCTACACCTTC. Translation gives CASDSGGVYGYTF.

The chain recombines TRBV12-3 or TRBV12-4 with TRBJ2-1; D is unclear. V shed 3 bases and J shed 8 bases, with 8 bases lying between them. CDR3 length: 12 residues. The DNA of the CDR3 is TGTGCCAGCAGTTTTATAGCCTATGAGCAGTTCTTC. Amino acids: CASSFIAYEQFF.

J is TRBJ2-7 and V is TRBV3-1 (or the pseudogene TRBV3-2); a possible D gene is TRBD2 (6 bases). V was clipped by 2 bases and J by 5 bases, with 16 bases between them. The CDR3 contains 15 residues. In germline, CDR1 is LGHDT, CDR2 YNNKEL (reference sequence). The CDR3 DNA reads TGTGCCAGCAGCCAAACGACTAGTCGGGTAGACGAGCAGTACTTC. Translating gives CASSQTTSRVDEQYF.

This clone has more than one count but fewer than ten. The CDR3 here is CASSGRETLAKNIQYF. Written as DNA, the CDR3 is TGTGCCAGCAGTGGGAGGGAAACGCTAGCCAAAAACATTCAGTACTTC. The chain links TRBV6-1 to TRBJ2-4; possible D gene TRBD2, 6 bases. From germline, CDR1 is MNHNS and CDR2 SASEGT. CDR3 size: 16 residues. Trimming removed 4 bases at V and 0 bases at J, with 13 bases between.

This rearrangement joins TRBV19 to TRBJ1-1, with a tentative D call TRBD1 (5 bases). Between the trimmed V and J ends, which lost 4 bases and 1 base, there was a span of 7 bases. This CDR3 is 13 amino acids long. Germline CDR1 is LNHDA and CDR2 is SQIVND (reference sequence). This CDR3 is CASSTGQNTEAFF. CDR3 coding DNA: TGTGCCAGTAGTACAGGACAGAACACTGAAGCTTTCTTT.

The count of this clone is one. This chain uses TRBV9 with TRBJ2-5; 12 bases map to TRBD2. From germline, CDR1 is SGDLS and CDR2 YYNGEE. J was trimmed by 5 bases and V by 4 bases; bases with no gene match: 6. The CDR3 contains 15 residues. The CDR3 loop reads CASSPLAGGGETQYF. The CDR3 DNA follows: TGTGCCAGCAGCCCCCTAGCGGGAGGGGGTGAGACCCAGTACTTC.

This chain connects TRBV11-3 to TRBJ2-5; 11 nucleotides align to TRBD2. Germline CDR1 and CDR2: SGHNT and YENEEA. Trimming cost V 5 bases and J 4 bases; bases outside gene matches: 18. CDR3 length: 19 amino acids. The CDR3 loop is CASSPRYSGGAEGSETQYF. CDR3 in DNA: TGTGCCAGCAGCCCCCGTTATAGCGGGGGGGCCGAGGGGTCAGAGACCCAGTACTTC.

V and J are TRBV2 and TRBJ1-2, with 8 bases that match TRBD1. Germline lookup yields CDR1 SNHLY and CDR2 FYNNEI. The V and J ends lost 4 bases and 7 bases, in that order; junction bases with no gene match: 5. This CDR3 spans 13 amino acids. The CDR3 here is CASSGQGIGGYTF. CDR3 DNA sequence: TGTGCCAGCAGTGGACAGGGGATCGGTGGCTACACCTTC.

This clone is a singleton in its sample. This chain links TRBV25-1 with TRBJ1-5, with a tentative D call TRBD1 (5 bases). CDR1 is MGHDK, CDR2 SYGVNS, per germline. The ends were cut back, 4 bases at V and 2 bases at J, with 12 bases in the middle. The CDR3 runs to 15 residues. DNA of the CDR3: TGTGCCAGCAGTGGTCCCCTAGGGGGCAATCAGCCCCAGCATTTT. Amino acid sequence: CASSGPLGGNQPQHF.

V and J are TRBV27 and TRBJ1-2; the D gene is possibly TRBD1 (5 bases). In germline, CDR1 is MNHEY, CDR2 SMNVEV (reference sequence). This CDR3 has 13 amino acids. The V and J ends lost 8 bases and 4 bases respectively, with 14 bases between them. The CDR3 here is CASRTGATYGYTF. In DNA form, the CDR3 reads TGTGCCAGCCGAACTGGGGCAACCTATGGCTACACCTTC.

V gene TRBV7-2 combines with J gene TRBJ1-1, with TRBD1 matching over 7 bases. J lost 5 bases, V lost 5 bases, and 8 bases had no gene match. The length of the CDR3 is 14 residues. The germline V gene has CDR1 SGHTA and CDR2 FQGNSA. The CDR3 region is CASSQGQLVTEAFF. The CDR3 bases are TGTGCCAGCAGCCAGGGACAGTTGGTTACTGAAGCTTTCTTT. The whole variable domain, filled in from reference TRBV7-2 and TRBJ1-1, reads GAGVSQSPSNKVTEKGKDVELRCDPISGHTALYWYRQSLGQGLEFLIYFQGNSAPDKSGLPSDRFSAERTGGSVSTLTIQRTQQEDSAVYLCASSQGQLVTEAFFGQGTRLTVV.

The chain combines TRBV3-1 (or the pseudogene TRBV3-2) with TRBJ1-1; D is ambiguous. The CDR3 length is 15 residues. V was shortened by 1 base and J by 0 bases, with 9 bases between the two germline ends. CDR1 and CDR2 from the germline V gene are LGHDT and YNNKEL (reference sequence). The CDR3 is CASSQGIAVNTEAFF. In DNA form, the CDR3 reads TGTGCCAGCAGCCAAGGGATCGCGGTGAACACTGAAGCTTTCTTT.

The CDR3 loop is CASSHQFTGRADETQYF. In nucleotides, the CDR3 is TGTGCCAGCAGCCATCAATTTACCGGGAGGGCCGATGAGACCCAGTACTTC. This sequence joins TRBV3-1 (or the pseudogene TRBV3-2) and TRBJ2-5, with 8 bases lining up with TRBD2. V gave up 3 bases and J gave up 5 bases; unmatched junction bases: 14. CDR1 and CDR2 from the germline V gene are LGHDT and YNNKEL (reference sequence). The CDR3 consists of 17 residues.

This rearrangement joins TRBV5-4 to TRBJ2-3, with D possibly TRBD1 on 6 matching bases. V gave up 5 bases and J gave up 0 bases, with 19 bases separating them. The CDR3 is 17 residues long. In germline, CDR1 is SGHNT, CDR2 YYREEE (reference sequence). The CDR3 sequence: CASSSRQVPTSTDTQYF. As DNA, the CDR3 is TGTGCCAGCAGTTCTAGACAGGTACCCACTAGCACAGATACGCAGTATTTT.

Here the CDR3 DNA reads TGTGCCAGCAGTTACAGAGAGGCGGGTTCACCCCTCCACTTT. Its translation is CASSYREAGSPLHF. The chain combines TRBV6-5 with TRBJ1-6; D gene ambiguous. CDR3 size: 14 residues. Germline V gene lookup returns CDR1 MNHEY and CDR2 SVGAGI. With 2 bases removed from V and 9 bases from J, the gap between germline ends came to 11 bases.

This clone was counted between two and nine times. The rearrangement joins TRBV7-2 to TRBJ2-7; 8 nucleotides match TRBD2. The V gene's germline CDR1 is SGHTA and CDR2 FQGNSA. The CDR3 runs to 15 residues. The junction had 6 bases not matched to a gene; V was cut back by 3 bases and J by 2 bases. CDR3 sequence: CASSFSAGAAYEQYF. The CDR3 region has the DNA TGTGCCAGCAGCTTTTCAGCGGGAGCAGCCTACGAGCAGTACTTC.

This clone occurred a few times. The V call is TRBV19, the J call TRBJ2-7; tentative D call: TRBD1 (5 bases). The CDR3 is 14 residues long. Germline CDR1 is LNHDA and CDR2 is SQIVND (reference sequence). V lost 7 bases, J lost 0 bases, and 13 bases lay in between. The CDR3, as DNA: TGTGCCAGTAACGATGGACAAATCTCCTACGAGCAGTACTTC. As protein: CASNDGQISYEQYF.

CDR3 sequence: CASSPLSGTGGPEAFF. CDR3 in DNA: TGTGCCAGCAGCCCACTCTCTGGGACAGGGGGCCCTGAAGCTTTCTTT. The chain recombines TRBV5-6 with TRBJ1-1; 12 nucleotides match TRBD1. The ends lost 4 bases at V and 6 bases at J; junction bases unmatched: 10. Germline V gives CDR1 SGHDT, CDR2 YYEEEE. The CDR3 sequence is 16 residues long.

V is TRBV30 and J is TRBJ2-7; TRBD1 aligns across 8 bases. This CDR3 region has 15 residues. Looked up from germline, CDR1 is GTSNPN and CDR2 is SVGIG (reference sequence). Trimming cost V 4 bases and J 3 bases; bases outside gene matches: 11. The CDR3 loop reads CAWTPIQGVNYEQYF. CDR3 nucleotides: TGTGCCTGGACCCCAATACAGGGGGTTAACTACGAGCAGTACTTC.

The rearrangement links TRBV6-5 to TRBJ2-3; 7 bases are a match to TRBD2. The ends lost 6 bases at V and 4 bases at J; junction bases unmatched: 10. The CDR3 sequence is 15 residues long. Looked up from germline, CDR1 is MNHEY and CDR2 is SVGAGI. The CDR3 region has the DNA TGTGCCAGCAGCCTCCTGGGAGGGGCTGCAGATACGCAGTATTTT. Encoded protein: CASSLLGGAADTQYF.

Only a few counts were recorded for this clone. The V gene is TRBV7-3, the J gene TRBJ2-1; 9 nucleotides match TRBD2. This CDR3 is 13 amino acids long. J gave up 10 bases and V 2 bases, and 3 bases lay outside the gene matches. The V gene's germline CDR1 is SGHTA and CDR2 FQGTGA. The CDR3 DNA follows: TGTGCCAGCAGCTTACTAGCGGGGTTAGAGCAGTTCTTC. The encoded protein is CASSLLAGLEQFF.

CDR3 sequence: CASSQRQGPGNTIYF. The CDR3, as DNA: TGTGCCAGCAGCCAAAGACAGGGGCCTGGAAACACCATATATTTT. The chain combines TRBV14 with TRBJ1-3, with 8 positions matching TRBD1. The CDR3 has 15 amino acids. Germline lookup yields CDR1 SGHDN and CDR2 FVKESK. V gave up 2 bases and J gave up 2 bases; unmatched junction bases: 2.

The chain joins TRBV7-9 to TRBJ1-5; possibly TRBD1 for D (6 bases). Trimming cost V 0 bases and J 1 base, with 13 bases left between them. The CDR3 length is 17 residues. In germline, CDR1 is SEHNR, CDR2 FQNEAQ (reference sequence). The CDR3 loop is CASSLAMRQGSNQPQHF. In nucleotides, the CDR3 is TGTGCCAGCAGCTTAGCGATGCGTCAGGGGAGCAATCAGCCCCAGCATTTT.

The chain joins TRBV6-5 to TRBJ2-7, with TRBD1 identical over 7 bases. CDR1 is MNHEY, CDR2 SVGAGI, per germline. CDR3 size: 16 residues. V dropped 0 bases and J dropped 5; count of bases not matched to a gene: 10. CDR3 nucleotides: TGTGCCAGCAGTTACTCGACGAGACAGGGAAGCGACGAGCAGTACTTC. This sequence encodes CASSYSTRQGSDEQYF.

The chain links TRBV6-4 to TRBJ1-1; D remains ambiguous. With 2 bases removed from V and 7 bases from J, the gap between germline ends came to 11 bases. CDR1 is MRHNA and CDR2 is SNTAGT in the germline V gene. The CDR3 contains 13 residues. CDR3 coding DNA: TGTGCCAGCAGTGACACGGGGTTTGGTGAAGCTTTCTTT. This translates into CASSDTGFGEAFF.

The rearrangement joins TRBV27 to TRBJ1-1; TRBD1 is a possible D gene (6 bases). Per the germline V gene, CDR1 is MNHEY and CDR2 is SMNVEV (reference sequence). V was cut by 6 bases and J by 5 bases, with 16 bases left in between. This CDR3 comprises 14 residues. Written as DNA, the CDR3 is TGTGCCAGCAGCCTAATACAGGGAGGGACTGAAGCTTTCTTT. Amino acid sequence: CASSLIQGGTEAFF.